Shown below are 4 T cell receptor beta chains from a single sample sequenced in a study of blood T cell repertoires in COVID-19 (dated by TCRdb to 2020 to 2021). The library was prepared using the immunoSEQ multiplex PCR assay. TCRdb provides this immuneACCESS table in a form limited to in-frame rearrangements. Some clones are lacking; in checked studies, under half of them reflect an unresolved V gene, and why the rest are absent is not known. The sample profile shows roughly 150,000 clones; approximately 95% of them were found once. Together, the top ten hold 1.5% to 2.5% of the sample. Sequencing was done on a sample of peripheral blood. The source is a woman aged 60-70 years with COVID-19, enrolled during active disease.

This chain uses TRBV3-1 (or the pseudogene TRBV3-2) with TRBJ2-2; 8 bases are shared with TRBD1. Per germline, CDR1 LGHDT and CDR2 YNNKEL (reference sequence). V dropped 4 bases and J dropped 5; count of bases not matched to a gene: 15. The CDR3 sequence is 18 residues long. CDR3 residues: CASSRLHTAGGKTGELFF. The CDR3 region has the DNA TGTGCCAGCAGCCGGCTCCATACTGCAGGGGGCAAAACCGGGGAGCTGTTTTTT.

The rearrangement joins TRBV19 to TRBJ1-5; D gene unclear. V was cut by 8 bases and J by 8 bases, with 13 bases left in between. This CDR3 region has 12 residues. Germline CDR1 and CDR2: LNHDA and SQIVND (reference sequence). The chain's CDR3 is CASVAGPEPQHF. CDR3 sequence (DNA): TGTGCCAGTGTCGCGGGTCCCGAGCCCCAGCATTTT.

This clone appeared once. The chain joins TRBV18 to TRBJ1-2; D gene unclear. CDR3 length equals 15 residues. V lost 2 bases, J lost 4 bases, and 14 bases lay in between. The germline gives CDR1 KGHSH, CDR2 LQKENI. The CDR3 sequence: CASSPEGSQPYGYTF. The CDR3, as DNA: TGTGCCAGCTCACCAGAGGGTAGCCAGCCCTATGGCTACACCTTC. Combining the CDR3 with reference TRBV18 and TRBJ1-2 gives the whole variable domain NAGVMQNPRHLVRRRGQEARLRCSPMKGHSHVYWYRQLPEEGLKFMVYLQKENIIDESGMPKERFSAEFPKEGPSILRIQQVVRGDSAAYFCASSPEGSQPYGYTFGSGTRLTVV.

The V gene is TRBV19, the J gene TRBJ1-5; D may be TRBD1 (6 bases). The CDR3 has 13 amino acids. The V end lost 6 bases, the J end lost 4 bases, and 10 bases lay between the germline ends. Per germline, CDR1 LNHDA and CDR2 SQIVND (reference sequence). CDR3 sequence (DNA): TGTGCCAGTAGGGGGCAGGGGAATCAGCCCCAGCATTTT. It translates to CASRGQGNQPQHF.